Reported below is one TCR beta chain. Antigen specificity is unknown. Method: immunoSEQ multiplex PCR; TCRdb's copy keeps in-frame clones and lacks some. Of about 37,000 clones detected, approximately 74% appear once; the ten largest clones hold 3%. The data were obtained in a study of vaccination effects on CD4 cells after COVID-19. Study at large: Sequencing in the ViraFEST assay came after antigen-specific CD4+ T cells had been expanded with viral peptide pools, which were used to stimulate PBMC. PBMC cultures contained some 2.1 million cells per well, 8.5 to 10 IU/ml IL-2 and roughly 9.5 ug/ml peptides. Study-wide results and limits: Marked clonal contraction was seen late after vaccination (in both infection- and vaccine-induced clones).

V was trimmed by 6 bases and J by 1 base, leaving 15 bases between them. This CDR3 has 15 residues. CDR1 MGHDK and CDR2 SYGVNS come from the germline V gene. Following culture for about ten days, CD4+ T cells were isolated. Neither prior SARS-CoV-2 infection nor positive nucleocapsid antibodies were present in the vaccine recipients. The sample was CD4+ T cells from PBMCs cultured without peptide, taken before COVID-19 vaccination. The chain is built from TRBV25-1 and TRBJ1-2; TRBD1 might be the D (6 bases). The receptor was isolated from a human donor who received a COVID-19 vaccine. CDR3 region: CASSPNPRGNYGYTF. CDR3 DNA sequence: TGTGCCAGCAGCCCCAACCCCAGGGGTAACTATGGCTACACCTTC.